The clone carrying this T cell receptor beta chain showed up many times. As yet, its antigen is unknown. These data are taken from a study of metastatic and nonmetastatic thyroid tumors. Study background: Comparison of repertoires was carried out across blood and tumor or nodule tissue from malignant and benign thyroid patients. Overall study findings and caveats: Significantly greater TCR beta diversity was reportedly found in malignant thyroid tumors than in benign nodules (in blood and tumor).

There were no patients who had received any treatment before thyroid surgery. In the authors' workflow: Built for papillary thyroid cancer, a distant-metastasis classifier drew on CDR3 differences across clinicopathological groups. TCRdb re-analyzed the PCR reads using MiXCR. The V and J calls follow TCRdb's processing rather than the paper's. The table has 25,000 to 35,000 clones, about 18% seen once; the top ten hold approximately 4.6%. Germline loops: CDR1 MNHEY, CDR2 SVGEGT. CDR3 length: 14 residues. Trimming cost V 6 bases and J 4 bases; bases outside gene matches: 8. This chain joins TRBV6-2 or TRBV6-3 and TRBJ1-1, with 7 bases fitting TRBD1. Sequenced material: blood. The TCR sequence derives from a female donor with papillary thyroid cancer or a benign thyroid nodule (not recorded which). Some clones in this sample may be carry-over from other donors' samples. CDR3 DNA sequence: TGTGCCAGCAGCGAGGACAGGTGGGGCACTGAAGCTTTCTTT. Translation gives CASSEDRWGTEAFF.